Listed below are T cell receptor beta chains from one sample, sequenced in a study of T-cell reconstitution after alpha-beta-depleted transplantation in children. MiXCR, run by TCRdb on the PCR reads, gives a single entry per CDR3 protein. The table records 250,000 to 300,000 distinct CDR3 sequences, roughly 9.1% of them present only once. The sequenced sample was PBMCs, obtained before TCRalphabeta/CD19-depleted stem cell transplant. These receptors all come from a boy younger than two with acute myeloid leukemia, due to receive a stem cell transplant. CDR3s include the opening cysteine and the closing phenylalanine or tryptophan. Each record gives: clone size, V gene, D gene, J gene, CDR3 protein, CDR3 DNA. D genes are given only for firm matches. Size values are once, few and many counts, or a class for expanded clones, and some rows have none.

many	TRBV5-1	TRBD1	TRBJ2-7	CASSLTGGLGEQYF	TGCGCCAGCAGTTTGACAGGGGGCCTGGGCGAGCAGTACTTC
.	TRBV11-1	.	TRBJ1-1	CASSLATHINTEAFF	TGTGCCAGCAGCTTAGCGACACACATTAACACTGAAGCTTTCTTT
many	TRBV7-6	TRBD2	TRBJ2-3	CASTRTSTDTQYF	TGTGCCAGCACCCGGACTAGTACAGATACGCAGTATTTT
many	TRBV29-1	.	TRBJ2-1	CSFEGSGKGLAYYNEQFF	TGCAGCTTTGAGGGTTCAGGGAAGGGGCTAGCGTACTACAATGAGCAGTTCTTC
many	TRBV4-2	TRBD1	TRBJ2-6	CASSQDHALDRSPLSGANVLTF	TGTGCCAGCAGCCAAGATCACGCCTTGGACAGGAGCCCCCTCTCTGGGGCCAACGTCCTGACTTTC
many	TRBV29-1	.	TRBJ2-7	CSVGGDEQYF	TGCAGCGTCGGCGGGGACGAGCAGTACTTC
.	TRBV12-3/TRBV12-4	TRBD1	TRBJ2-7	CASSSDRESYEQYF	TGTGCCAGCAGCTCGGACAGGGAATCCTACGAGCAGTACTTC
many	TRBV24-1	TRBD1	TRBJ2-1	CATSDLGTGGLEQFF	TGTGCCACCAGTGATTTGGGGACAGGGGGTCTTGAGCAGTTCTTC
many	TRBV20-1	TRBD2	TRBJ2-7	CSARGTSRSSEQYF	TGCAGTGCTAGGGGGACTAGCAGGAGCTCCGAGCAGTACTTC
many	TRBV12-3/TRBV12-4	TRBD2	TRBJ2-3	CASSPGGSGTDTQYF	TGTGCCAGCAGCCCCGGCGGGAGCGGTACAGATACGCAGTATTTT
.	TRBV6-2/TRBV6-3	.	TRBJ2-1	CASSPAAYNEQFF	TGTGCCAGCAGCCCCGCCGCCTACAATGAGCAGTTCTTC
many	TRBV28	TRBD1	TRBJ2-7	CASSLSSDRNKYEQYF	TGTGCCAGCAGTCTCTCCTCGGACAGGAACAAGTACGAGCAGTACTTC
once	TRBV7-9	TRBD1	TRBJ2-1	CASSFHLTGVNEQFF	TGTGCCAGCAGCTTCCACCTTACAGGGGTGAATGAGCAGTTCTTC
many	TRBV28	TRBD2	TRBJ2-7	CASSGTSSYYEQYF	TGTGCCAGCAGCGGGACTAGCTCCTACTACGAGCAGTACTTC
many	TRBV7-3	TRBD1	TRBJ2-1	CASSLTGGQGANEQFF	TGTGCCAGCAGCTTAACAGGGGGACAGGGGGCAAATGAGCAGTTCTTC
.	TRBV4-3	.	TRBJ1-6	CASSRTPGTLNSPLHF	TGCGCCAGCAGCCGGACCCCCGGGACACTGAATTCACCCCTCCACTTT
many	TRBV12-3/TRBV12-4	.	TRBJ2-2	CASSLDRVGELFF	TGTGCCAGCAGTTTAGACAGAGTCGGGGAGCTGTTTTTT
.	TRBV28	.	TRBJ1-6	CASSSLTVSPLHF	TGTGCCAGTAGTTCCTTGACAGTTTCACCCCTCCACTTT
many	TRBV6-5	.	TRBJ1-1	CASSYSGETDEAFF	TGTGCCAGCAGTTACTCGGGGGAGACAGATGAAGCTTTCTTT
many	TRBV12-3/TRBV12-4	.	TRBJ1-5	CASSFGPGAKPQHF	TGTGCCAGCAGTTTTGGACCCGGGGCAAAGCCCCAGCATTTT
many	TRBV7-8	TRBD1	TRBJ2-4	CASSPRDRESQNIQYF	TGTGCCAGCAGCCCCCGGGACAGGGAAAGTCAAAACATTCAGTACTTC
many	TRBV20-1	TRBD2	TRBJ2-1	CSARDWRLAGRSYNEQFF	TGCAGTGCTAGAGATTGGAGGCTAGCGGGACGCTCCTACAATGAGCAGTTCTTC
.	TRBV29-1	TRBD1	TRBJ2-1	CSVPPGQSDNEQFF	TGCAGCGTCCCCCCGGGACAGTCCGACAATGAGCAGTTCTTC
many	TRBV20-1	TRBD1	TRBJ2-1	CSAYGTGVNEQFF	TGCAGTGCCTACGGGACAGGGGTCAATGAGCAGTTCTTC
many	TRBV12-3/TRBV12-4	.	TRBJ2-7	CASSSLAFAYEQYF	TGTGCCAGCAGCAGTCTAGCGTTCGCCTACGAGCAGTACTTC
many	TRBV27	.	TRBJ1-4	CASSFVRGAGVVEKLFF	TGTGCCAGCAGTTTTGTGCGCGGCGCCGGAGTAGTTGAAAAACTGTTTTTT
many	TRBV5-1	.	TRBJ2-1	CASSLEANEQFF	TGCGCCAGCAGCTTGGAGGCAAATGAGCAGTTCTTC
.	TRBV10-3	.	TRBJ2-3	CAISESGDRFTDTQYF	TGTGCCATCAGTGAGTCGGGAGACAGATTCACAGATACGCAGTATTTT
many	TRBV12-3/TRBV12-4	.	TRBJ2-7	CASSKGTEQYF	TGTGCCAGCAGCAAAGGGACCGAGCAGTACTTC
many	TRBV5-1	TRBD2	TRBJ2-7	CASSYSGGRSSYEQYF	TGCGCCAGCAGCTATAGCGGGGGGCGGAGCTCCTACGAGCAGTACTTC
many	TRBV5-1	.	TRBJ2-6	CASSSLADRSLLSGANVLTF	TGCGCCAGCAGCTCGTTGGCTGACAGGTCCTTATTATCTGGGGCCAACGTCCTGACTTTC
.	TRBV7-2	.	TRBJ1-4	CASSPSLPTNEKLFF	TGTGCCAGCAGCCCCAGTTTACCAACTAATGAAAAACTGTTTTTT
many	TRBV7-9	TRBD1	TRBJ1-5	CASSSETGGGNQPQHF	TGTGCCAGCAGCTCCGAGACAGGGGGCGGCAATCAGCCCCAGCATTTT
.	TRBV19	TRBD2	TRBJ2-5	CASSVGLAVDQETQYF	TGTGCCAGTAGTGTCGGACTAGCGGTCGACCAAGAGACCCAGTACTTC
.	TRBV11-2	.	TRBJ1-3	CASSPDRPGNTIYF	TGTGCCAGCAGCCCGGACAGACCTGGAAACACCATATATTTT
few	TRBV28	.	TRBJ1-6	CASSLGHQSSYNSPLHF	TGTGCCAGCAGTTTAGGCCACCAGAGCTCCTATAATTCACCCCTCCACTTT
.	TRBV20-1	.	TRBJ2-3	CSARVPGTDTQYF	TGCAGTGCTAGAGTCCCAGGCACAGATACGCAGTATTTT
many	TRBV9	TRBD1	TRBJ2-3	CASSSDRARSQYF	TGTGCCAGCAGCTCCGACAGGGCCCGTTCGCAGTATTTT
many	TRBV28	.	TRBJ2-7	CASSGKTLPFTYEQYF	TGTGCCAGCAGTGGAAAGACGCTCCCCTTTACCTACGAGCAGTACTTC
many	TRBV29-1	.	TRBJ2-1	CSVERSSYNEQFF	TGCAGCGTTGAGAGAAGCTCCTACAATGAGCAGTTCTTC
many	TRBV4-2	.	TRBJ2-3	CASSQVVGGGTDTQYF	TGTGCCAGCAGCCAAGTGGTCGGAGGGGGCACAGATACGCAGTATTTT
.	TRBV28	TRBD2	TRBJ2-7	CASTPPSTSGDPYEQYF	TGTGCCAGCACTCCTCCTTCTACTAGCGGGGACCCCTACGAGCAGTACTTC
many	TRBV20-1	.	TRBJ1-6	CSAREKVPLHF	TGCAGTGCTAGAGAAAAGGTACCCCTCCACTTT
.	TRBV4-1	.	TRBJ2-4	CASSRPVDSLAKNIQYF	TGCGCCAGCAGCCGACCCGTCGACAGTCTAGCCAAAAACATTCAGTACTTC
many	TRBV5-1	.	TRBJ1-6	CASSSTGSYNSPLHF	TGCGCCAGCAGCTCGACCGGCTCTTATAATTCACCCCTCCACTTT
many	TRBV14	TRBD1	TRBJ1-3	CASSQVTGENGNTIYF	TGTGCCAGCAGCCAAGTTACAGGGGAGAATGGAAACACCATATATTTT
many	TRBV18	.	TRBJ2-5	CASSPPVRETQYF	TGTGCCAGCTCACCCCCGGTGCGGGAGACCCAGTACTTC
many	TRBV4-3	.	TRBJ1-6	CASSRGQAYSPLHF	TGCGCCAGCAGCCGGGGCCAGGCCTATTCACCCCTCCACTTT
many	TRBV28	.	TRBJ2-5	CASRGRAKTQYF	TGTGCCAGCAGGGGTCGGGCGAAGACCCAGTACTTC
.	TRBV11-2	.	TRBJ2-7	CASSFYGGRGYEQYF	TGTGCCAGCAGCTTCTACGGGGGTCGAGGCTACGAGCAGTACTTC